Listed below are T cell receptor beta chains from one sample, sequenced in a study of siplizumab effects on memory and regulatory T cells. This table comes from immunoSEQ multiplex PCR, and its TCRdb copy is limited to in-frame clones, with some not included. The data show some 97,000 clones, less than 95% seen once. The sequencing input was non-Treg CD4+ T cells sorted from blood. The origin of the receptors is a human donor in good health. Each CDR3 is given with its conserved first and last residue.

TRBV7-3,TRBJ2-4,CASSPGGIGNIQYF
TRBV4-2,TRBJ2-5,CASSQEGRLAGVETQYF
TRBV5-4,TRBJ2-7,CASSLRTSGRNEQYF
TRBV10-2,TRBJ1-5,CASTPQGNSQPQHF
TRBV28,TRBJ2-7,CASSPPPPGYEQYF
TRBV6-5,TRBJ2-1,CASSYYRDRDKNEQFF
TRBV4-1,TRBJ2-5,CASSRSGSAGQETQYF
TRBV18,TRBJ2-1,CASSPRTGGNEQFF
TRBV5-6,TRBJ2-3,CASSGPDTQYF
TRBV19,TRBJ1-2,CASNPGQGAGYTF
TRBV7-9,TRBJ2-2,CASSTQGFGGELFF
TRBV5-1,TRBJ1-1,CASSFPDRLGAEAFF
TRBV5-6,TRBJ1-2,CASSEDRGKGGYTF
TRBV7-2,TRBJ2-1,CASTRTSGHNEQFF
TRBV7-2,TRBJ2-1,CASSSGLAGATEQFF
TRBV13,TRBJ2-5,CASSPRTPGAETQYF
TRBV7-9,TRBJ1-2,CASSLPVLGYTF
TRBV28,TRBJ2-6,CATGIAAPGANVLTF
TRBV28,TRBJ2-1,CASSSSQGGEQFF
TRBV19,TRBJ2-7,CASSPQGQGSYEQYF
TRBV28,TRBJ2-7,CASSLQGGTYEQYF
TRBV7-9,TRBJ1-2,CASSLTGYDGYTF
TRBV6-5,TRBJ1-5,CASSKQGGDQPQHF
TRBV30,TRBJ2-1,CAWTGQGNHEQFF
TRBV5-1,TRBJ2-5,CASKLGLAGETQYF
TRBV9,TRBJ1-1,CASSGQGLANTEAFF
TRBV5-6,TRBJ2-5,CASSLWQGTGAQYF
TRBV9,TRBJ2-3,CASSTSGRSDTQYF
TRBV6-1,TRBJ1-5,CASSVQAGNQPQHF
TRBV7-2,TRBJ2-7,CASSRQIATKLAGVDEQYF
TRBV10-3,TRBJ1-5,CAIRGTENQPQHF
TRBV6-6,TRBJ2-2,CASSYGTGYTGELFF